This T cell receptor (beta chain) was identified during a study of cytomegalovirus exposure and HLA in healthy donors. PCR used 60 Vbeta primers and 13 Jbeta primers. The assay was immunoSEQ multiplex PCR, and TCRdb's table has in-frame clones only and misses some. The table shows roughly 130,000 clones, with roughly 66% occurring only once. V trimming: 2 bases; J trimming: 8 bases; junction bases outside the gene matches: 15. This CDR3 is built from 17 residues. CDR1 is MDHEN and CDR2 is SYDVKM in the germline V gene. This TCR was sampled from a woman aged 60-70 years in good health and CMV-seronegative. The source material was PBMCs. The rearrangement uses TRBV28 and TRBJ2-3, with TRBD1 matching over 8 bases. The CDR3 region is CASSLPVPGTGGATQYF. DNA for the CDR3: TGTGCCAGCAGTTTACCGGTCCCAGGGACAGGCGGGGCTACGCAGTATTTT. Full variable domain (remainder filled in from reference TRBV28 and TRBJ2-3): DVKVTQSSRYLVKRTGEKVFLECVQDMDHENMFWYRQDPGLGLRLIYFSYDVKMKEKGDIPEGYSVSREKKERFSLILESASTNQTSMYLCASSLPVPGTGGATQYFGPGTRLTVL.